This T cell receptor beta chain was sequenced in a study of technical replicates of blood from several donors. Assay used: immunoSEQ multiplex PCR; TCRdb lists only in-frame clones, some missing. Of more than 75,000 clones listed, over 85% are singletons. V lost 4 bases, J lost 9 bases, and 3 bases stayed unmatched. Germline CDR1 and CDR2: SNHLY and FYNNEI. CDR3 length: 12 residues. This TCR was sampled from a human donor in good health. This chain connects TRBV2 to TRBJ2-1; TRBD1 matches at 7 bases. Specimen: T cells isolated from PBMCs. DNA for the CDR3: TGTGCCAGCAGTGGACAGGGTACTGAGCAGTTCTTC. Translating it yields CASSGQGTEQFF. Full variable domain (outside the CDR3, taken from reference TRBV2 and TRBJ2-1): EPEVTQTPSHQVTQMGQEVILRCVPISNHLYFYWYRQILGQKVEFLVSFYNNEISEKSEIFDDQFSVERPDGSNFTLKIRSTKLEDSAMYFCASSGQGTEQFFGPGTRLTVL.